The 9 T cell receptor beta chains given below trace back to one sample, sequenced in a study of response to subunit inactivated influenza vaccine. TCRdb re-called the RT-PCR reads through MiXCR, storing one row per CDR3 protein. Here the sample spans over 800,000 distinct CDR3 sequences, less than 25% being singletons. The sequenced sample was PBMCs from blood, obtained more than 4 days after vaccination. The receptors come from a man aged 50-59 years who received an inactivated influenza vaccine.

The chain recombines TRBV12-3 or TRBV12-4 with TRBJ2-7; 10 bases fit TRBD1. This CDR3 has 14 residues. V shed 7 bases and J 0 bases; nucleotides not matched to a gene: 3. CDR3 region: CASKRTGGSYEQYF. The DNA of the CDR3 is TGTGCCAGCAAAAGGACAGGGGGCTCCTACGAGCAGTACTTC.

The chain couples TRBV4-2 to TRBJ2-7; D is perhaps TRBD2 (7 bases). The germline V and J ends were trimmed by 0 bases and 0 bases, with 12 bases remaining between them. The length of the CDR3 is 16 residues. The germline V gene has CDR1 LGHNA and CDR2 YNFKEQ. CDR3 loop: CASSQEGGGTSYEQYF. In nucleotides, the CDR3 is TGTGCCAGCAGCCAAGAGGGAGGGGGGACCTCCTACGAGCAGTACTTC.

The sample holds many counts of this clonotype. The chain's CDR3 is CASSQGTPGETQYF. In nucleotides, the CDR3 is TGTGCCAGCAGCCAAGGGACCCCCGGAGAGACCCAGTACTTC. This rearrangement joins TRBV6-1 to TRBJ2-5; D tentatively fits TRBD1 or TRBD2 (5 bases each). V gave up 6 bases and J gave up 4 bases, with 15 bases separating them. CDR1 is MNHNS, CDR2 SASEGT, per germline. The CDR3 has 14 amino acids.

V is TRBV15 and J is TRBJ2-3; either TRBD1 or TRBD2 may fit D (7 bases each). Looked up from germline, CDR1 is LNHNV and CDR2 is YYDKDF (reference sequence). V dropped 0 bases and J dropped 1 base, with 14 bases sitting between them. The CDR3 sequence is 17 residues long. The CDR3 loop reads CATSRDWSGGGTDTQYF. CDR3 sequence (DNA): TGTGCCACCAGCAGAGATTGGTCAGGGGGGGGCACAGATACGCAGTATTTT. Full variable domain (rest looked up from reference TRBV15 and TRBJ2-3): DAMVIQNPRYQVTQFGKPVTLSCSQTLNHNVMYWYQQKSSQAPKLLFHYYDKDFNNEADTPDNFQSRRPNTSFCFLDIRSPGLGDTAMYLCATSRDWSGGGTDTQYFGPGTRLTVL.

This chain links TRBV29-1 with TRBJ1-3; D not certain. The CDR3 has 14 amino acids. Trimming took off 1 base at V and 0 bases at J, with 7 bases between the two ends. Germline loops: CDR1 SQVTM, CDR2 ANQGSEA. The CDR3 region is CSVEGVPSGNTIYF. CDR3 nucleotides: TGCAGCGTTGAAGGGGTGCCCTCTGGAAACACCATATATTTT.

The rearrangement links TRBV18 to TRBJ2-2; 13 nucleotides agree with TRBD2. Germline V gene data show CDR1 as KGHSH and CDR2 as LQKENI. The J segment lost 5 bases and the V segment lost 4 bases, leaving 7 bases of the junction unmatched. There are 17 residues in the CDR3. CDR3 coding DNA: TGTGCCAGCTCACTCGGACTAGCGGGAGATCGGACCGGGGAGCTGTTTTTT. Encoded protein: CASSLGLAGDRTGELFF. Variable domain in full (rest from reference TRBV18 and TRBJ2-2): NAGVMQNPRHLVRRRGQEARLRCSPMKGHSHVYWYRQLPEEGLKFMVYLQKENIIDESGMPKERFSAEFPKEGPSILRIQQVVRGDSAAYFCASSLGLAGDRTGELFFGEGSRLTVL.

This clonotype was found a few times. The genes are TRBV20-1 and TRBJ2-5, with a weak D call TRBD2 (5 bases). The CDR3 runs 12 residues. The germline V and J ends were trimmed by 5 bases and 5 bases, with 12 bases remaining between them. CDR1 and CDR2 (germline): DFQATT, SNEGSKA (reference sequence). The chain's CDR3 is CSAAGRGETQYF. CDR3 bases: TGCAGTGCTGCCGGCCGCGGGGAGACCCAGTACTTC.

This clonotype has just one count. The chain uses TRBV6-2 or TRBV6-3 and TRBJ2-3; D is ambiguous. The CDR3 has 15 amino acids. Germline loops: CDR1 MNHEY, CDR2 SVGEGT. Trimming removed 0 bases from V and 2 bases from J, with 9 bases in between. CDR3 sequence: CASSYSARNTDTQYF. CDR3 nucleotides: TGTGCCAGCAGTTACTCCGCTAGGAACACAGATACGCAGTATTTT.

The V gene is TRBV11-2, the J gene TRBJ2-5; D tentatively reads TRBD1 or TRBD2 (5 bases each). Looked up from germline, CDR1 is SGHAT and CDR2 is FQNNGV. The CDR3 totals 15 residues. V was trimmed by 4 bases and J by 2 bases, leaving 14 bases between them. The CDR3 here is CASSSLTGLQETQYF. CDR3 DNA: TGTGCCAGCAGCTCCCTTACAGGACTTCAAGAGACCCAGTACTTC.